Each of the 9 T cell receptor beta chains below was sequenced from the same sample in a study of metastatic and nonmetastatic thyroid tumors. TCRdb recomputed clones from the PCR reads via MiXCR. The data show some 25,000 clones, about 15% seen once. Patients were all untreated before their thyroid surgery. Sequencing was carried out using blood. These receptors all come from a female donor with papillary thyroid cancer or a benign thyroid nodule (not recorded which). Some clones in this sample may be carry-over from other donors' samples.

This clone has ten or more counts. The CDR3 protein is CSARSSSGEYQETQYF. CDR3 DNA: TGCAGTGCTAGATCTTCTAGCGGGGAGTACCAAGAGACCCAGTACTTC. This sequence joins TRBV20-1 and TRBJ2-5; 9 nucleotides align to TRBD2. The CDR3 is made up of 16 amino acids. The ends lost 2 bases at V and 0 bases at J; junction bases unmatched: 7. Germline V gene data show CDR1 as DFQATT and CDR2 as SNEGSKA (reference sequence).

The rearrangement uses TRBV6-2 or TRBV6-3 and TRBJ2-3, with D possibly TRBD1 on 5 matching bases. The CDR3 extends over 13 amino acids. Trimming shortened V by 3 bases and J by 8 bases, and 12 bases separated the two germline ends. The germline CDR1 and CDR2 sequences are MNHEY and SVGEGT. CDR3 coding DNA: TGTGCCAGCAGTTATGCAGGGCAGGCTACGCAGTATTTT. It specifies CASSYAGQATQYF.

This clone was detected many times. The chain links TRBV20-1 to TRBJ2-1, with 7 bases aligning to TRBD2. The CDR3 is made up of 15 amino acids. Trimming cost V 0 bases and J 2 bases; bases outside gene matches: 4. Germline assignment: CDR1 DFQATT and CDR2 SNEGSKA (reference sequence). CDR3 loop: CSARDWGGAYNEQFF. CDR3 DNA sequence: TGCAGTGCTAGAGATTGGGGGGGGGCCTACAATGAGCAGTTCTTC.

About this clone: A much larger clone is a single base away; this may be a read error. Distinct nucleotide sequences in the sample also encode this CDR3. The V gene is TRBV20-1, the J gene TRBJ2-5; D not certain. The CDR3 loop spans 11 amino acids. The germline CDR1 and CDR2 sequences are DFQATT and SNEGSKA (reference sequence). DNA of the CDR3: TGCAGTGCTAGAGAAGAGGAGACGCAGTACTTC. The encoded protein is CSAREEETQYF.

This sequence joins TRBV4-3 and TRBJ2-7; D gene uncertain. Trimming left V 0 bases short and J 12 bases short, with 21 bases between. CDR3 length: 15 residues. Germline CDR1 is LGHNA and CDR2 is YSLEER. The CDR3 spells CASSQDWAASYVVYF. For the CDR3, the DNA is TGCGCCAGCAGCCAAGACTGGGCGGCCTCCTACGTGGTGTACTTC.

By share, this clone counts as medium-sized. The chain has TRBV6-1 and TRBJ2-7, with D possibly TRBD2 on 5 matching bases. From germline, CDR1 is MNHNS and CDR2 SASEGT. This CDR3 region has 13 residues. Trimming stripped 6 bases from V and 6 bases from J, with 15 bases between. The CDR3: CASRGDLASEQYF. DNA for the CDR3: TGTGCCAGCAGGGGAGATCTAGCTTCCGAGCAGTACTTC.

This clone was seen many times. This chain uses TRBV27 with TRBJ2-3; D uncertain. Looked up from germline, CDR1 is MNHEY and CDR2 is SMNVEV (reference sequence). Trimming cost V 2 bases and J 6 bases, with 3 bases left between them. CDR3 length: 11 residues. Here the CDR3 DNA reads TGTGCCAGCAGTTTACAGGATACGCAGTATTTT. It translates to CASSLQDTQYF.

In regard to this clone: This may arise from a read error, as a much more abundant clone is one base away. The chain is built from TRBV29-1 and TRBJ2-1; no definite D call. With 8 bases removed from V and 8 bases from J, the gap between germline ends came to 10 bases. CDR3 length equals 10 residues. The V gene's germline CDR1 is SQVTM and CDR2 ANQGSEA. In DNA, the CDR3 is TGCAGCACCTTGTTGTATGAGCAGTTCTTC. This encodes CSTLLYEQFF.

By share, this clone counts as medium-sized. The chain combines TRBV7-2 with TRBJ1-2; 10 bases map to TRBD1. The CDR3 totals 18 residues. Unmatched junction bases numbered 11, after V lost 4 bases and J lost 0 bases. Germline V gives CDR1 SGHTA, CDR2 FQGNSA. The CDR3 DNA sequence: TGTGCCAGCAGCTCCGCCGGGACAGGGGTTGTAGCTAACTATGGCTACACCTTC. The encoded protein is CASSSAGTGVVANYGYTF. The entire variable domain, with the rest obtained from reference TRBV7-2 and TRBJ1-2, is as follows: GAGVSQSPSNKVTEKGKDVELRCDPISGHTALYWYRQSLGQGLEFLIYFQGNSAPDKSGLPSDRFSAERTGGSVSTLTIQRTQQEDSAVYLCASSSAGTGVVANYGYTFGSGTRLTVV.